These 12 T cell receptor beta chains were all obtained from the same sample, sequenced in a study of human T cells and chemical hapten exposure. Time point of the sample: pre-sensitization, week 0. Treatment of the sample: therapeutic diphenylcyclopropenone sensitization with weekly scalp DPC. TCRdb reprocessed the RACE reads via MiXCR and lists one record per CDR3 protein. The sample includes 50,000 to 65,000 distinct CDR3 sequences, 9.4% seen only once; the top ten take more than 13%. Source: whole blood, taken in connection with sensitization to the hapten diphenylcyclopropenone (DPC). The receptors derive from a woman in her 40s with alopecia areata. Some clones in this sample may be carry-over from other donors' samples.

The chain recombines TRBV27 with TRBJ2-3, with D uncertain. The CDR3 spans 14 residues. Trimming took off 0 bases at V and 3 bases at J, with 7 bases between the two ends. Germline V lookup: CDR1 MNHEY, CDR2 SMNVEV (reference sequence). DNA for the CDR3: TGTGCCAGCAGTTTATCGGGCTATACAGATACGCAGTATTTT. It is translated as CASSLSGYTDTQYF.

This chain links TRBV7-9 with TRBJ2-3, with D possibly called TRBD1 or TRBD2 (5 bases each). Germline values: CDR1 SEHNR, CDR2 FQNEAQ (reference sequence). Trimming stripped 3 bases from V and 2 bases from J, with 9 bases between. This CDR3 spans 14 amino acids. The DNA for the CDR3 is TGTGCCAGCAGCTTTAACGGGGCCACAGATACGCAGTATTTT. It encodes CASSFNGATDTQYF.

This clonotype occurred many times. The chain is built from TRBV28 and TRBJ2-5; 7 bases match TRBD1. This CDR3 region has 15 residues. V trimming: 5 bases; J trimming: 2 bases; junction bases outside the gene matches: 8. Germline CDR1 and CDR2: MDHEN and SYDVKM. CDR3 region: CASSLPGQLQETQYF. As DNA, the CDR3 is TGTGCCAGCAGTCTACCGGGACAGCTTCAAGAGACCCAGTACTTC.

This clonotype came up a few times. The chain couples TRBV6-2 or TRBV6-3 to TRBJ2-3; 15 bases are shared with TRBD2. CDR3 length: 17 residues. CDR1 and CDR2 from the germline V gene are MNHEY and SVGEGT. J lost 5 bases, V lost 4 bases, and 7 bases had no gene match. CDR3 sequence (DNA): TGTGCCAGCAGTTCCCGGACTAGCGGGGGGGCAGGAGATACGCAGTATTTT. It is translated as CASSSRTSGGAGDTQYF.

V gene TRBV27 combines with J gene TRBJ1-2; TRBD1 agrees at 8 bases. CDR3 size: 14 residues. V lost 3 bases and J lost 2; bases outside the gene matches: 2. Germline assignment: CDR1 MNHEY and CDR2 SMNVEV (reference sequence). DNA of the CDR3: TGTGCCAGCAGTTTTAGGGACAGGAACTATGGCTACACCTTC. Its protein product is CASSFRDRNYGYTF.

This chain connects TRBV4-1 to TRBJ2-7; 8 nucleotides align to TRBD1. The V segment lost 3 bases and the J segment 6 bases; nucleotides outside the gene matches: 10. The germline gives CDR1 MGHRA, CDR2 YSYEKL. The CDR3 is 15 residues long. The CDR3 sequence: CASSQNRDRWGEQYF. CDR3 in DNA: TGCGCCAGCAGCCAGAACAGGGACAGGTGGGGCGAGCAGTACTTC.

This clonotype has just a few counts. This rearrangement joins TRBV15 to TRBJ2-7, with D tentatively TRBD1 (6 bases). CDR3 length: 15 residues. The germline CDR1 and CDR2 sequences are LNHNV and YYDKDF (reference sequence). V lost 0 bases, J lost 0 bases, and 9 bases lay in between. For the CDR3, the DNA is TGTGCCACCAGCAGAGACAGGGGCCACTCCTACGAGCAGTACTTC. It specifies CATSRDRGHSYEQYF. The complete variable domain, with remaining parts taken from reference TRBV15 and TRBJ2-7, reads DAMVIQNPRYQVTQFGKPVTLSCSQTLNHNVMYWYQQKSSQAPKLLFHYYDKDFNNEADTPDNFQSRRPNTSFCFLDIRSPGLGDTAMYLCATSRDRGHSYEQYFGPGTRLTVT.

There are many counts of this clonotype. J is TRBJ2-6 and V is TRBV6-5; a possible D gene is TRBD1 (5 bases). The V and J ends lost 4 bases and 0 bases respectively, with 7 bases between them. Germline V gene lookup returns CDR1 MNHEY and CDR2 SVGAGI. The CDR3 spans 15 residues. CDR3 residues: CASSFRVSGANVLTF. CDR3 bases: TGTGCCAGCAGTTTCAGGGTCTCTGGGGCCAACGTCCTGACTTTC.

In this sample, this clonotype turned up many times. The chain combines TRBV4-1 with TRBJ2-7; 10 bases line up with TRBD1. Germline lookup yields CDR1 MGHRA and CDR2 YSYEKL. The CDR3 totals 17 residues. V lost 0 bases, J lost 4 bases, and 9 bases stayed unmatched. CDR3 sequence: CASSQETGQGFPYEQYF. In nucleotides, the CDR3 is TGCGCCAGCAGCCAAGAGACGGGACAGGGGTTCCCGTACGAGCAGTACTTC.

The chain joins TRBV9 to TRBJ2-3; TRBD2 matches 12 bases. CDR1 is SGDLS and CDR2 is YYNGEE in the germline V gene. V lost 3 bases, J lost 0 bases, and 5 bases stayed unmatched. The CDR3 loop spans 17 amino acids. The chain's CDR3 is CASSGQGTSGSTDTQYF. The CDR3 DNA sequence: TGTGCCAGCAGCGGGCAGGGGACTAGCGGGAGCACAGATACGCAGTATTTT. The full variable domain, in which reference TRBV9 and TRBJ2-3 provide the parts outside the CDR3, is DSGVTQTPKHLITATGQRVTLRCSPRSGDLSVYWYQQSLDQGLQFLIQYYNGEERAKGNILERFSAQQFPDLHSELNLSSLELGDSALYFCASSGQGTSGSTDTQYFGPGTRLTVL.

This clonotype was seen at least ten times. The genes are TRBV6-5 and TRBJ1-4, with D uncertain. CDR3 size: 15 residues. The V gene's germline CDR1 is MNHEY and CDR2 SVGAGI. Trimming left V 0 bases short and J 8 bases short, with 13 bases between. CDR3 nucleotide sequence: TGTGCCAGCAGTTACTCGAGGCACCGCGGCGAAAAACTGTTTTTT. Its translation: CASSYSRHRGEKLFF.

The chain joins TRBV10-3 to TRBJ2-7; the D gene is possibly TRBD2 (6 bases). CDR1 is ENHRY and CDR2 is SYGVKD in the germline V gene. This CDR3 is built from 11 residues. Trimming pared 6 bases from V and 4 bases from J, leaving 7 bases between. CDR3 DNA: TGTGCCATCAGGGGGACTTACGAGCAGTACTTC. Its protein is CAIRGTYEQYF.